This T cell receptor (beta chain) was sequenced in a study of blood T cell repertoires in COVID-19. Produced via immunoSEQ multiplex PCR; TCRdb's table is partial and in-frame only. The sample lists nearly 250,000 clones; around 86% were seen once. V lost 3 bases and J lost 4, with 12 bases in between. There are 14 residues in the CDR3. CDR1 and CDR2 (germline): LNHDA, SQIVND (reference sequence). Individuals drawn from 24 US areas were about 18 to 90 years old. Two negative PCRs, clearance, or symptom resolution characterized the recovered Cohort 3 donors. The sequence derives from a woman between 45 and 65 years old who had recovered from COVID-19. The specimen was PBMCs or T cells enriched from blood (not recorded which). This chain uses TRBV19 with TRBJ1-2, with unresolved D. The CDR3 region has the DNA TGTGCCAGTAGTATGCCCGACAAGGTCTATGGCTACACCTTC. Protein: CASSMPDKVYGYTF.